This T cell receptor beta chain was identified during a study of blood T cell repertoires in COVID-19. Study context: Sites across the United States, Italy and Spain contributed samples from acute and convalescent COVID-19.

Original data processing: Counts of nucleated cells, estimated from reference gene primer amplification, were obtained. Clones were read by immunoSEQ multiplex PCR, and TCRdb kept only the in-frame ones, dropping some. V and J calls and clone size are those listed in that table; D and trimming were worked out from the DNA. This sample has some 140,000 clones, with 85% to 90% found just once. Germline CDR1 is SGDLS and CDR2 is YYNGEE. There are 19 residues in the CDR3. Deletions cut 4 bases from V and 0 bases from J, with 23 bases between. The chain carries TRBV9 and TRBJ2-1; weak D call: TRBD2 (5 bases). Material for sequencing was peripheral blood. The sequence was obtained from a man aged 50-60 years with active COVID-19. The CDR3, as DNA: TGTGCCAGCAGCATACGGACTGAAGGGAGTATTAGCTCCTACAATGAGCAGTTCTTC. Translation: CASSIRTEGSISSYNEQFF.